The 9 T cell receptor beta chains in this list originate from one sample, sequenced in a study of patients and donors after allogeneic stem cell transplantation. TCRdb reanalysed the RT-PCR reads using MiXCR and keeps one entry per CDR3 protein. This sample carries 50,000 to 60,000 distinct CDR3 sequences, roughly 13% of them seen once, and the ten largest clones take over 25%. Sample: blood, either unsorted or a sorted T cell fraction (not recorded which). All receptors derive from a human donor who was either an allogeneic HSCT recipient or a stem cell or donor lymphocyte infusion donor (not recorded which). It is not recorded whose cells these are; they may come from a transplant donor.

Many counts were recorded for this clonotype. This rearrangement joins TRBV12-3 or TRBV12-4 to TRBJ2-1; D ambiguous. The CDR3 length is 14 residues. V was trimmed by 3 bases and J by 5 bases, leaving 11 bases between them. The CDR3 DNA follows: TGTGCCAGCAGTTTTTGGCTGGAAGACAATGAGCAGTTCTTC. Amino acid sequence: CASSFWLEDNEQFF.

This clonotype was seen many times. V gene TRBV29-1 combines with J gene TRBJ1-2, with 7 nucleotides matching TRBD1. The CDR3 sequence is 13 residues long. With V trimmed by 6 bases and J by 8 bases, 12 bases remained unmatched. The V gene's germline CDR1 is SQVTM and CDR2 ANQGSEA. The CDR3 DNA follows: TGCAGCGTCTTACTACCGACAGGGTTCGGCTACACCTTC. This gives the protein CSVLLPTGFGYTF. The whole variable domain, filled in from reference TRBV29-1 and TRBJ1-2, reads SAVISQKPSRDICQRGTSLTIQCQVDSQVTMMFWYRQQPGQSLTLIATANQGSEATYESGFVIDKFPISRPNLTFSTLTVSNMSPEDSSIYLCSVLLPTGFGYTFGSGTRLTVV.

This clonotype was detected only a few times. CDR3 in amino acids: CASSGVGSTKQYF. In DNA form, the CDR3 reads TGTGCCAGCAGTGGAGTTGGGAGTACGAAGCAGTACTTC. V gene TRBV2 combines with J gene TRBJ2-7, with D possibly TRBD2 on 5 matching bases. V shed 4 bases and J shed 8 bases, with 15 bases lying between them. The CDR3 runs 13 residues. Germline CDR1 SNHLY, CDR2 FYNNEI.

As DNA, the CDR3 is TGTGCCAGCACCCTCGGGGTGGGCTACAATGAGCAGTTCTTC. Its protein is CASTLGVGYNEQFF. The chain links TRBV7-9 to TRBJ2-1; a possible D gene is TRBD2 (5 bases). CDR3 length equals 14 residues. CDR1 is SEHNR, CDR2 FQNEAQ, per germline (reference sequence). The V and J ends lost 7 bases and 3 bases respectively, with 13 bases between them.

This clonotype appeared a few times. The chain is built from TRBV7-8 and TRBJ2-3, with D perhaps being TRBD1 or TRBD2 (5 bases each). V was shortened by 6 bases and J by 4 bases, with 20 bases between the two germline ends. Germline V gene lookup returns CDR1 SGHVS and CDR2 FQNEAQ. The CDR3 is 16 amino acids. CDR3: CASSSYLGPGPDTQYF. CDR3 coding DNA: TGTGCCAGCAGTTCATACTTGGGACCAGGGCCAGATACGCAGTATTTT. The complete variable domain, with remaining parts taken from reference TRBV7-8 and TRBJ2-3, reads GAGVSQSPRYKVAKRGQDVALRCDPISGHVSLFWYQQALGQGPEFLTYFQNEAQLDKSGLPSDRFFAERPEGSVSTLKIQRTQQEDSAVYLCASSSYLGPGPDTQYFGPGTRLTVL.

The sample holds many counts of this clonotype. The CDR3 is CASSTPLGTGDYEQYF. The CDR3 coding sequence is TGTGCCAGCAGCACTCCCCTGGGGACAGGCGACTACGAGCAGTACTTC. This chain joins TRBV9 and TRBJ2-7; 8 bases align to TRBD1. CDR1 is SGDLS and CDR2 is YYNGEE in the germline V gene. CDR3 size: 16 residues. Unmatched junction bases numbered 12, after V lost 4 bases and J lost 3 bases.

In its sample, this clonotype was seen many times. V usage is TRBV11-1 and J usage is TRBJ2-1; 15 positions agree with TRBD2. In germline, CDR1 is SGHAT, CDR2 FQDESV (reference sequence). The J segment lost 7 bases and the V segment lost 5 bases, leaving 6 bases of the junction unmatched. The CDR3 is 16 amino acids. CDR3 bases: TGTGCCAGCAGCCATATAGGGACTAGCGGGAGGAATGAGCAGTTCTTC. It codes for CASSHIGTSGRNEQFF.

There are a few counts of this clonotype. This sequence joins TRBV7-9 and TRBJ1-1; TRBD1 matches at 10 bases. J gave up 4 bases and V 5 bases, and 4 bases lay outside the gene matches. From germline, CDR1 is SEHNR and CDR2 FQNEAQ (reference sequence). The CDR3 spans 14 residues. CDR3 bases: TGTGCCAGCAGCCTGGGACAGGGGATCACTGAAGCTTTCTTT. It specifies CASSLGQGITEAFF. Complete variable domain (other parts from reference TRBV7-9 and TRBJ1-1): DTGVSQNPRHKITKRGQNVTFRCDPISEHNRLYWYRQTLGQGPEFLTYFQNEAQLEKSRLLSDRFSAERPKGSFSTLEIQRTEQGDSAMYLCASSLGQGITEAFFGQGTRLTVV.

Only a few counts were recorded for this clonotype. The chain is built from TRBV5-6 and TRBJ2-7, with 9 bases matching TRBD2. Germline V CDR1 and CDR2: SGHDT, YYEEEE. The J segment lost 4 bases and the V segment lost 0 bases, leaving 8 bases of the junction unmatched. This CDR3 spans 16 amino acids. This CDR3 is CASSLGATSGLYEQYF. Written as DNA, the CDR3 is TGTGCCAGCAGCTTGGGTGCCACTAGCGGGCTGTACGAGCAGTACTTC.